This T cell receptor beta chain stems from a study of blood T cell repertoires in COVID-19. The wider study: The analysed material was cDNA or gDNA that came from T cells, B-cell-depleted T cells, or PBMCs.

Repertoires were generated with immunoSEQ multiplex PCR, while TCRdb's copy carries only in-frame clones and drops some. This table has 200,000 to 250,000 clones, 70% to 90% appearing once. This CDR3 spans 14 amino acids. V lost 4 bases and J lost 1, with 7 bases in between. Germline V lookup: CDR1 KGHDR, CDR2 SFDVKD. Each recovered donor of Cohort 3 presented with two negative PCRs, clearance, or symptom resolution. With respect to this clone: The same CDR3 can be traced to other DNA sequences in this sample.

The chain combines TRBV24-1 with TRBJ2-1; D might be TRBD2 (5 bases). Material for sequencing was PBMCs or T cells enriched from blood (not recorded which). The TCR originated in a man in his thirties or forties who had recovered from COVID-19. The CDR3 region is CATSEAGSYNEQFF. CDR3 nucleotides: TGTGCCACCAGTGAGGCGGGTTCCTACAATGAGCAGTTCTTC.